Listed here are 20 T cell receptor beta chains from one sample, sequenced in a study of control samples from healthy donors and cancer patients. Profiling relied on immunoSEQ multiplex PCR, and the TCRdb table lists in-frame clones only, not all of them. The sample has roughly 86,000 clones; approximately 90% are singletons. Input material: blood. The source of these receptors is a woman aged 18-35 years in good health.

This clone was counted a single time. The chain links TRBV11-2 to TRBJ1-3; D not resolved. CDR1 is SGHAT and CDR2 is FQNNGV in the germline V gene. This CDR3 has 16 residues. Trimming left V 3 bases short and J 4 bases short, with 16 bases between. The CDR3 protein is CASSFTRENLGNTIYF. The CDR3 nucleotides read TGTGCCAGCAGCTTCACTCGGGAAAACCTCGGAAACACCATATATTTT.

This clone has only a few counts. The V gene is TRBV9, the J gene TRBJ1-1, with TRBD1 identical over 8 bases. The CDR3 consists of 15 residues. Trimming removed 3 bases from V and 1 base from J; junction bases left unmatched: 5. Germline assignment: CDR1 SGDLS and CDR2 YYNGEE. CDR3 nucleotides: TGTGCCAGCAGCGACCAGGGACAGGCGAACACTGAAGCTTTCTTT. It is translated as CASSDQGQANTEAFF.

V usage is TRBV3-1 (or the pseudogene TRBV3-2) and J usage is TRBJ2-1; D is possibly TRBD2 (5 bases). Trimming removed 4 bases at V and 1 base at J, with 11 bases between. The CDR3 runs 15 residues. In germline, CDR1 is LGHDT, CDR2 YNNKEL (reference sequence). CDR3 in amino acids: CASSPSGKSYNEQFF. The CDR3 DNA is TGTGCCAGCAGCCCCTCCGGGAAATCCTACAATGAGCAGTTCTTC.

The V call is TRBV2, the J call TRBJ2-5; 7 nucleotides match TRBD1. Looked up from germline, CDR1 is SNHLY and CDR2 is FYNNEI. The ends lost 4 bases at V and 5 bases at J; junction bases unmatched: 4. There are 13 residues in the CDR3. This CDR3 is CASSVGQAETQYF. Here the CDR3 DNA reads TGTGCCAGCAGTGTCGGACAGGCCGAGACCCAGTACTTC.

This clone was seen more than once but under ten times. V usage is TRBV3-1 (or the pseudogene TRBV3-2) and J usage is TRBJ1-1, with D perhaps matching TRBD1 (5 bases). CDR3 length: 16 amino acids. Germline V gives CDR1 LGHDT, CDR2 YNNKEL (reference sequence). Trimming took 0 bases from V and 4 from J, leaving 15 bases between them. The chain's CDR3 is CASSQDGGRGGTEAFF. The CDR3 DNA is TGTGCCAGCAGCCAAGATGGTGGCCGGGGGGGCACTGAAGCTTTCTTT.

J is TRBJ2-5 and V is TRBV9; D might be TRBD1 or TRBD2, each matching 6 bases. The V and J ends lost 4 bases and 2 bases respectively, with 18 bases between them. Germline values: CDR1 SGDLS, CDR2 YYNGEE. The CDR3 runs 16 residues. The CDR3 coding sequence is TGTGCCAGCAGCCCGAACCCAGGGGCGGGACAAGAGACCCAGTACTTC. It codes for CASSPNPGAGQETQYF.

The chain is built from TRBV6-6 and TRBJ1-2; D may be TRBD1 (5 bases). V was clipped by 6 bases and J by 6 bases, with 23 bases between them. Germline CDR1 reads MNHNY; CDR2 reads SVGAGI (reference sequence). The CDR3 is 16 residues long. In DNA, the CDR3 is TGTGCCAGCAGCCCCTTGGCGATCGGGGCTTATAATGGCTACACCTTC. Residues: CASSPLAIGAYNGYTF.

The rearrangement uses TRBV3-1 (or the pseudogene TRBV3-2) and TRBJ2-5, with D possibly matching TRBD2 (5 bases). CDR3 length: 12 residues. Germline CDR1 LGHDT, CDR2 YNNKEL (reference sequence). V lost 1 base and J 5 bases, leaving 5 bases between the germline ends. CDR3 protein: CASSQAGETQYF. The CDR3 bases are TGTGCCAGCAGCCAAGCGGGGGAGACCCAGTACTTC.

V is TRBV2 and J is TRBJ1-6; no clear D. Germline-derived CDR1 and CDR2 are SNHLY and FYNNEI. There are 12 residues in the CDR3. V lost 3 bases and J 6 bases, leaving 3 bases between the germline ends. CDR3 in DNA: TGTGCCAGCAGTGACTTTAATTCACCCCTCCACTTT. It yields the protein CASSDFNSPLHF.

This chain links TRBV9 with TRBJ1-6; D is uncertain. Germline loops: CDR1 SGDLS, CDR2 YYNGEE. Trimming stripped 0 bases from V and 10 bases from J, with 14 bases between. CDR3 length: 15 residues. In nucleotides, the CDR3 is TGTGCCAGCAGCGTAGAGGAGAACATCTACTCACCCCTCCACTTT. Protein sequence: CASSVEENIYSPLHF.

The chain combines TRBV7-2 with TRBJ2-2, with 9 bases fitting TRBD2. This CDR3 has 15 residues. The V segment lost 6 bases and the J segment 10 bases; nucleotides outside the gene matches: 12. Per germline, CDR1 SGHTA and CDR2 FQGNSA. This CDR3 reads CASSQGLAGSLELFF. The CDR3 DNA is TGTGCCAGCAGTCAGGGACTAGCAGGTTCCCTGGAGCTGTTTTTT.

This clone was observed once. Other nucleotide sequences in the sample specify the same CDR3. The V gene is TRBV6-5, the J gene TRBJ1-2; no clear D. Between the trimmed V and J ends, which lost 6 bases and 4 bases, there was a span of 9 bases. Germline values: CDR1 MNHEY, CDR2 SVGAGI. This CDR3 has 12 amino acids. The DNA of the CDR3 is TGTGCCAGCAGCCCCACCGGCTATGGCTACACCTTC. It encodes CASSPTGYGYTF.

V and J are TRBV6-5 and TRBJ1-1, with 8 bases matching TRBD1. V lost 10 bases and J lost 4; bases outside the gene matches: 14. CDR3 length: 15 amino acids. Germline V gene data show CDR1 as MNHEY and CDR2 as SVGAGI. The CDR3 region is CAISPRGRWGTEAFF. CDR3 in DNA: TGTGCCATATCCCCCAGGGGGCGTTGGGGCACTGAAGCTTTCTTT.

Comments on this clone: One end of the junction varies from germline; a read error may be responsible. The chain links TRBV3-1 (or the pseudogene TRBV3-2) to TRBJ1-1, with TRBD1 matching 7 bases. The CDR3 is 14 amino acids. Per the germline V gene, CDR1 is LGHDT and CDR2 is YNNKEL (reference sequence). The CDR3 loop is CVSSQPGGGTEAFF. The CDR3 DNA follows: TGTGTCAGCAGCCAACCAGGGGGAGGCACTGAAGCTTTCTTT.

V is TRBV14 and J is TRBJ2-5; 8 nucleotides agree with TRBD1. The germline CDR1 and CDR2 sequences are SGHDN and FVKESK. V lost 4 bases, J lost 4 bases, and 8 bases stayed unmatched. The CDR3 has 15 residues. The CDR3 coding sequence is TGTGCCAGCAGCCTCACGGACAGGGCCGGAGAGACCCAGTACTTC. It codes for CASSLTDRAGETQYF. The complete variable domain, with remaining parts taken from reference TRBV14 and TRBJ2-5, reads EAGVTQFPSHSVIEKGQTVTLRCDPISGHDNLYWYRRVMGKEIKFLLHFVKESKQDESGMPNNRFLAERTGGTYSTLKVQPAELEDSGVYFCASSLTDRAGETQYFGPGTRLLVL.

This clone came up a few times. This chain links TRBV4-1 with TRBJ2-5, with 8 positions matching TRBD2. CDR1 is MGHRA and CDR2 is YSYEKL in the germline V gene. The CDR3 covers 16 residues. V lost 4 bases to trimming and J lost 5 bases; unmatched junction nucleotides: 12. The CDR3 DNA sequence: TGCGCCAGCAGCCCTAGTCGCGGGGGGCGTATGGAGACCCAGTACTTC. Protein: CASSPSRGGRMETQYF.

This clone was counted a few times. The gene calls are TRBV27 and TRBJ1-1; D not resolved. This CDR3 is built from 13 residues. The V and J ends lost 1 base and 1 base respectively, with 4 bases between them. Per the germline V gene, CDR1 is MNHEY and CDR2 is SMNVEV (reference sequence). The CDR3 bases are TGTGCCAGCAGTTTATACAGGAACACTGAAGCTTTCTTT. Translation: CASSLYRNTEAFF.

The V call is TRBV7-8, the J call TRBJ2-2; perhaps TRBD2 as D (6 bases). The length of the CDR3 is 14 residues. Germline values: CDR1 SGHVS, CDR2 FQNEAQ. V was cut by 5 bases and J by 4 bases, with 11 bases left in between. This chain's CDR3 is CASSQIGGTGELFF. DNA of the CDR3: TGTGCCAGCAGCCAAATCGGGGGCACCGGGGAGCTGTTTTTT.

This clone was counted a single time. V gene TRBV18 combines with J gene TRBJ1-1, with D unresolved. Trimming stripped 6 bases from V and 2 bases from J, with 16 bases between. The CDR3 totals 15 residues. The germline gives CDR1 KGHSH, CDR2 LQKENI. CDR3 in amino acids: CASSAVRGINTEAFF. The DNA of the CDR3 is TGTGCCAGCTCGGCAGTAAGAGGGATTAACACTGAAGCTTTCTTT.

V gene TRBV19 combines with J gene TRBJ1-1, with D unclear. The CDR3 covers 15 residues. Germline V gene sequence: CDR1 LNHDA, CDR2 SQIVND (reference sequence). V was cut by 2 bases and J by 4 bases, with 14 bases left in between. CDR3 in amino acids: CASSIIAAASTEAFF. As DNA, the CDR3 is TGTGCCAGTAGTATAATAGCCGCGGCATCCACTGAAGCTTTCTTT.